This record concerns one T cell receptor (beta chain) sequence. Its antigen is not identified. Quantitative 5'-RACE with molecular barcodes was used to make the TCR beta libraries. TCRdb passed the 5' RACE reads through MiXCR, listing each CDR3 protein once. The table records 800,000 to 900,000 distinct CDR3 sequences, about 12% of them present only once. This CDR3 comprises 16 residues. The V gene's germline CDR1 is LGHDT and CDR2 YNNKEL (reference sequence). V was cut by 4 bases and J by 3 bases, with 19 bases left in between. The sample originates from a study of CD8 T cells in ankylosing spondylitis. General observations from the study: Reports of some motif variants in reactive arthritis synovial fluid and blood predate this one. From matched ankylosing spondylitis synovial fluid, disease-linked clones were reportedly recovered at significantly enriched levels. A TCR beta motif of under 10 highly homologous variants seemed to mark ankylosing spondylitis blood. Disease-linked clones were found to be CD8+ and relatively rare in peripheral blood.

The receptor was isolated from a male donor with ankylosing spondylitis. What was sequenced was blood, either unsorted or a sorted T cell fraction (not recorded which). The rearrangement joins TRBV3-1 to TRBJ2-7; D perhaps matches TRBD1 (7 bases). The CDR3, as DNA: TGTGCCAGCAGCCCCCTGACAGGGAGGAGGAGCTACGAGCAGTACTTC. This sequence encodes CASSPLTGRRSYEQYF.